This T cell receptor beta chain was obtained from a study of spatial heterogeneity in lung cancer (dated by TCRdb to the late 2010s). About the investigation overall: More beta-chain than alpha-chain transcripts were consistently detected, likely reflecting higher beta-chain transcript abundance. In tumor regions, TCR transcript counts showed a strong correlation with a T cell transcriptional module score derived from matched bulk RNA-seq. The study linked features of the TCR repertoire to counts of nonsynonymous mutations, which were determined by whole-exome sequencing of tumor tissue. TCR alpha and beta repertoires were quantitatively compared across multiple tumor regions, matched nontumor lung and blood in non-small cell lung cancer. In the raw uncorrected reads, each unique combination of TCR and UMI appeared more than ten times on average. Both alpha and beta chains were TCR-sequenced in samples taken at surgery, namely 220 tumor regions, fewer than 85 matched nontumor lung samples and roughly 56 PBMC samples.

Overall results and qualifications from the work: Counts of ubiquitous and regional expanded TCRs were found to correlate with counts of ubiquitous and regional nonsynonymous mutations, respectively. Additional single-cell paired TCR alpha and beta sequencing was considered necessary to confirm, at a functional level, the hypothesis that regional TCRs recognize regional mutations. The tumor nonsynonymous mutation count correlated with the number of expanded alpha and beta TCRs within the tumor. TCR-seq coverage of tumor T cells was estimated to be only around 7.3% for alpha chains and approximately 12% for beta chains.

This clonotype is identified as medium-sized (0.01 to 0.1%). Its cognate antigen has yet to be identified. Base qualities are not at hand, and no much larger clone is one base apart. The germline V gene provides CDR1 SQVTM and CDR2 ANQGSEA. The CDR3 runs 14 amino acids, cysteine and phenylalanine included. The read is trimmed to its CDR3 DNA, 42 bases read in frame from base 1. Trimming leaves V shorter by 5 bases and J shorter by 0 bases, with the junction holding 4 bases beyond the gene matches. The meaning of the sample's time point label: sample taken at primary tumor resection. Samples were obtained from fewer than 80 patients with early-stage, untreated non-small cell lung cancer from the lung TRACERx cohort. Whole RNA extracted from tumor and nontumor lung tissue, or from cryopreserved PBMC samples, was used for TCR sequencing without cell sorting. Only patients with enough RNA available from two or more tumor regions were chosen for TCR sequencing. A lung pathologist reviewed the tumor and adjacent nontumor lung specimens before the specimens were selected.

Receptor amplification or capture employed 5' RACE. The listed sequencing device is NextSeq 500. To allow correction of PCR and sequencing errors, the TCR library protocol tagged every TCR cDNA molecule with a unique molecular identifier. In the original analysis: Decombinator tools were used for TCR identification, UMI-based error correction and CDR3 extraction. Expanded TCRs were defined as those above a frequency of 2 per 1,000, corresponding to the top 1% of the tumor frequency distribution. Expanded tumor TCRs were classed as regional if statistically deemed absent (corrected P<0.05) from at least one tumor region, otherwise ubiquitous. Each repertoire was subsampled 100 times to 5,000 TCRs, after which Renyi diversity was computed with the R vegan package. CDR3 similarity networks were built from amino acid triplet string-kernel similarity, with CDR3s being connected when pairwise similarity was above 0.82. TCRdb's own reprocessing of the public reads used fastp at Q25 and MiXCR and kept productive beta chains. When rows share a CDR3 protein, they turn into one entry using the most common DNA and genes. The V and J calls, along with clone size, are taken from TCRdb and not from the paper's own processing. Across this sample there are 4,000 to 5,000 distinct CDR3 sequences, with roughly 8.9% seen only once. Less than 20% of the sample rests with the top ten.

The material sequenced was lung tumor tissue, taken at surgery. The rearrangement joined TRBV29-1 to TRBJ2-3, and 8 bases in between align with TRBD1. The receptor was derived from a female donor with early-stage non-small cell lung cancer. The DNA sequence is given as TGCAGCGTTCTGGACAGGGCTAGCACAGATACGCAGTATTTT. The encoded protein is CSVLDRASTDTQYF.